The clone carrying this T cell receptor beta chain was detected only a few times. The CDR3 sequence is 15 residues long. V was shortened by 2 bases and J by 3 bases, with 14 bases between the two germline ends. The germline V gene encodes CDR1 MNHEY and CDR2 SMNVEV (reference sequence). As processed by the authors: Estimation of nucleated cell counts was performed using reference gene primer amplification. Here immunoSEQ multiplex PCR was the method, and the copy in TCRdb shows in-frame clones only, minus some. The V and J calls and clone size are taken from that table; D and trimming were inferred from the DNA. Altogether roughly 80,000 clones are present, around 76% being singletons, with the ten largest covering 15%. This entry comes from a study of blood T cell repertoires in COVID-19. Study context: The United States, Italy and Spain supplied acute and convalescent COVID-19 samples. Nucleic acid was either cDNA or gDNA, and it came from T cells, B-cell-depleted T cells, or PBMCs.

The sequence derives from a human donor in a cohort sampled during active COVID-19. What was sequenced was peripheral blood. The chain has TRBV27 and TRBJ2-7; a weak D match, TRBD2 (6 bases). CDR3 residues: CASSLGVGSLYEQYV. The CDR3 DNA is TGTGCCAGCAGTTTAGGGGTCGGGAGTCTCTACGAGCAGTACGTC.